The source of this T cell receptor beta chain is a study of blood T cell repertoires in COVID-19. Germline V gives CDR1 SNHLY, CDR2 FYNNEI. V was pared by 2 bases and J by 1 base, with 3 bases of the junction left unmatched. This CDR3 spans 15 amino acids. Per the original methods: Amplifying reference gene primers gave estimates of nucleated cell counts. Profiled with immunoSEQ multiplex PCR; TCRdb holds only in-frame clones, not every one. That table furnishes V, J and clone size, whereas the DNA furnished D and trimming. The sample contains under 200,000 clones, 80% to 90% of which appear only once.

This sequence originates from a man in his sixties with acute or convalescent COVID-19. The sequenced sample was peripheral blood. This chain uses TRBV2 with TRBJ1-1; 8 nucleotides align to TRBD1. CDR3 amino acids: CASSELGQANTEAFF. The CDR3 DNA sequence: TGTGCCAGCAGTGAATTGGGACAGGCGAACACTGAAGCTTTCTTT.